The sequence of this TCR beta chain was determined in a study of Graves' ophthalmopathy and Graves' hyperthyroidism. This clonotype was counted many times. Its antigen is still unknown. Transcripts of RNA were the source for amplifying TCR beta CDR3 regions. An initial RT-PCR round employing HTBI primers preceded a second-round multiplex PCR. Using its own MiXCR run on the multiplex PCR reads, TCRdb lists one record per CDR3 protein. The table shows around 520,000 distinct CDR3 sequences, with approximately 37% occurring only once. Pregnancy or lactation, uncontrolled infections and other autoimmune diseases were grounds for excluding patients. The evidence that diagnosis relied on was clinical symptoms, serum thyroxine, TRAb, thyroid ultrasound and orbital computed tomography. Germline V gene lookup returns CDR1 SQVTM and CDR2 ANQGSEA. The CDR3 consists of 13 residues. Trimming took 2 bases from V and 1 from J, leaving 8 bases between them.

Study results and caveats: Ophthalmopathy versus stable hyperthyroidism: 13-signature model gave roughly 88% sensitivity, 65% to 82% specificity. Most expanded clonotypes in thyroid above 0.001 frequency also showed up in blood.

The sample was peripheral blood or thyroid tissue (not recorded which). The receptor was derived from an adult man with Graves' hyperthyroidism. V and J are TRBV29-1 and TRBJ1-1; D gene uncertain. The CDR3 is CSVETQTNTEAFF. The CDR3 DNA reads TGCAGCGTTGAAACACAGACGAACACTGAAGCTTTCTTT.